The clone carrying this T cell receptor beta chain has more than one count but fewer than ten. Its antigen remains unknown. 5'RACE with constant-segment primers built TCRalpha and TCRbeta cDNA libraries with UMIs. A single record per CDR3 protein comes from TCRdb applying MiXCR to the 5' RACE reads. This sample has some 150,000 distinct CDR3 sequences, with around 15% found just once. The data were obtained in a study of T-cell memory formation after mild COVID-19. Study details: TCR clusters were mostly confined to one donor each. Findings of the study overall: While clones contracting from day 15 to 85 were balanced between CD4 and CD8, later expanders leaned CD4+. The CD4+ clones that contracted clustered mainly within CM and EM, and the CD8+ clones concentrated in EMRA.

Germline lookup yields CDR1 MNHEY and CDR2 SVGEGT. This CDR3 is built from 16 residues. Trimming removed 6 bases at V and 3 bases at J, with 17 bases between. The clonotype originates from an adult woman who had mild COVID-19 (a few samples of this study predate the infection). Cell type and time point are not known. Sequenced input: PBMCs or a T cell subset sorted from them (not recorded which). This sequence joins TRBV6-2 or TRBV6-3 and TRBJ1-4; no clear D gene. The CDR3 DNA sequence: TGTGCCAGCAGAACGTTGGTGAGAACAGCTAATGAAAAACTGTTTTTT. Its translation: CASRTLVRTANEKLFF.